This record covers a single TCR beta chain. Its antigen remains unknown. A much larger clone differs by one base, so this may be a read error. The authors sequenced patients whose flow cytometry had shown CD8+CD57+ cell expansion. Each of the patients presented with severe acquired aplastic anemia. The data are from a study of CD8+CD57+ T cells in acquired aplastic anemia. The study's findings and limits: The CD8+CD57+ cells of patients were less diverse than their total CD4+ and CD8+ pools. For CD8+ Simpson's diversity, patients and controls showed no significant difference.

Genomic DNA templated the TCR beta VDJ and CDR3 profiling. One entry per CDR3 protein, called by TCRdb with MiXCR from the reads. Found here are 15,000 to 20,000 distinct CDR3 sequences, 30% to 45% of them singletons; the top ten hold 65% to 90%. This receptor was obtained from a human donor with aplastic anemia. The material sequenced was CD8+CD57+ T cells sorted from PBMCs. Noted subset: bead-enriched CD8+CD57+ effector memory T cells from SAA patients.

CDR3 loop: CASSQKIWAKNYSNQPQHF. CDR3 DNA sequence: TGTGCCAGCAGCCAAAAGATCTGGGCCAAAAATTATAGCAATCAGCCCCAGCATTTT. The rearrangement links TRBV4-2 to TRBJ1-5, with D hard to call. This CDR3 spans 19 amino acids. CDR1 is LGHNA and CDR2 is YNFKEQ in the germline V gene. V lost 2 bases and J 0 bases, leaving 20 bases between the germline ends.